What follows are 30 T cell receptor beta chains derived from one specimen sequenced in a study of molecular identifiers for immune sequencing clone quantification. TCRdb reprocessed the PCR reads via MiXCR and lists one record per CDR3 protein. The sample carries roughly 630,000 distinct CDR3 sequences, around 25% recorded once. Sequencing used naive CD8+ T cells from blood, with Jurkat cell RNA spiked in. Subset in this sample: FACS-sorted CD8+CD4-CCR7+CD45RA+ naive T cells. These receptors originate from a human donor in good health. Some libraries in this study had Jurkat cell RNA spiked in.

On this clonotype: A read error may account for a junction end that differs from germline. This chain uses TRBV27 with TRBJ2-1; D is perhaps TRBD1 (7 bases). Per germline, CDR1 MNHEY and CDR2 SMNVEV (reference sequence). The CDR3 loop spans 15 amino acids. CDR3 sequence: CASRQTGRSYNEQSF. The CDR3 DNA reads as TGTGCCAGCAGGCAGACAGGGAGGTCCTACAATGAGCAGTCCTTC.

This clonotype was counted ten times or more. The gene calls are TRBV6-2 or TRBV6-3 and TRBJ2-2, with unresolved D. Germline V CDR1 and CDR2: MNHEY, SVGEGT. The CDR3 consists of 14 residues. Trimming took 2 bases from V and 5 from J, leaving 9 bases between them. CDR3 residues: CASSYLGPTGELFF. CDR3 DNA: TGTGCCAGCAGTTACCTCGGACCTACCGGGGAGCTGTTTTTT.

As regards this clonotype: A read error may be the cause here, since a much bigger clone is one base away. This chain joins TRBV7-9 and TRBJ1-1; D unresolved. The CDR3 is 13 amino acids. Germline CDR1 and CDR2: SEHNR and FQNEAQ (reference sequence). CDR3 DNA sequence: TGTGTCAGCAGCCCCCCCATGAACACTGAAGCTTTCTTT. Its translation: CVSSPPMNTEAFF.

V and J are TRBV19 and TRBJ2-2; 7 bases match TRBD1. Germline V gene sequence: CDR1 LNHDA, CDR2 SQIVND (reference sequence). This CDR3 contains 13 residues. The V segment lost 6 bases and the J segment 7 bases; nucleotides outside the gene matches: 5. In DNA, the CDR3 is TGTGCCAGTAGAAGGACAGGAGGCGGGGAGCTGTTTTTT. Its protein product is CASRRTGGGELFF.

The chain combines TRBV4-3 with TRBJ2-5; possibly TRBD1 for D (6 bases). The CDR3 is made up of 15 amino acids. The germline V gene has CDR1 LGHNA and CDR2 YSLEER. Trimming removed 0 bases at V and 4 bases at J, with 12 bases between. Here the CDR3 reads CASSQDRSGVETQYF. The DNA of the CDR3 is TGCGCCAGCAGCCAAGACCGGTCAGGGGTAGAGACCCAGTACTTC.

For this clonotype: This may be a read error: a much more frequent sequence differs by one nucleotide. Because it lacks the conserved phenylalanine or tryptophan at the end, this CDR3 is likely a read error. DNA for the CDR3: TGCGCCAGCAGCCAGGTCACTAGCGGGGAGCAGTACCTC. It is translated as CASSQVTSGEQYL. The V gene is TRBV4-1, the J gene TRBJ2-7, with 9 bases identical to TRBD2. This CDR3 is 13 amino acids long. Unmatched junction bases numbered 4, after V lost 3 bases and J lost 7 bases. The germline gives CDR1 MGHRA, CDR2 YSYEKL.

At least ten counts were recorded for this clonotype. The genes are TRBV4-1 and TRBJ1-5; a weak D match, TRBD1 (5 bases). The CDR3 consists of 16 residues. V was clipped by 1 base and J by 2 bases, with 12 bases between them. CDR1 MGHRA and CDR2 YSYEKL come from the germline V gene. CDR3 loop: CASSQVAPQGNQPQHF. In DNA form, the CDR3 reads TGCGCCAGCAGCCAAGTGGCCCCACAGGGCAATCAGCCCCAGCATTTT.

Comments on this clonotype: Possible read error: a much larger clone is one base away. J is TRBJ2-5 and V is TRBV11-2; perhaps TRBD1 as D (5 bases). The V gene's germline CDR1 is SGHAT and CDR2 FQNNGV. This CDR3 comprises 14 residues. CDR3 nucleotides: TGTGCCAGCAGCCCCAGGACAATGCAAGCGACCCAGTACTTC. As protein: CASSPRTMQATQYF.

A few counts support this clonotype. The V call is TRBV12-3 or TRBV12-4, the J call TRBJ2-7; D could derive from TRBD1 or TRBD2 (7 bases each). Trimming took 2 bases from V and 8 from J, leaving 13 bases between them. The CDR3 loop spans 13 amino acids. The CDR3 spells CASSLQGGMQQYF. The CDR3 DNA reads TGTGCCAGCAGTTTACAGGGGGGGATGCAGCAGTACTTC.

This clonotype was counted ten times or more. The rearrangement links TRBV5-1 to TRBJ2-5; 9 nucleotides agree with TRBD1. J was trimmed by 4 bases and V by 4 bases; bases with no gene match: 5. The CDR3 covers 14 residues. Germline CDR1 and CDR2: SGHRS and YFSETQ. CDR3 in DNA: TGCGCCAGCAGCCGGGACAGGGAAGGAGAGACCCAGTACTTC. Translated, it gives CASSRDREGETQYF.

Note on this clonotype: A much larger clone lies a single base off, so this may be a read error. The chain couples TRBV11-2 to TRBJ2-1; D remains ambiguous. Germline CDR1 SGHAT, CDR2 FQNNGV. This CDR3 region has 12 residues. DNA of the CDR3: TGTGCCAGCAACTTAGACGGCGATGAGCAGTTCTTC. Its protein product is CASNLDGDEQFF. Using reference TRBV11-2 and TRBJ2-1 for the parts outside the CDR3, the full variable domain is EAGVAQSPRYKIIEKRQSVAFWCNPISGHATLYWYQQILGQGPKLLIQFQNNGVVDDSQLPKDRFSAERLKGVDSTLKIQPAKLEDSAVYLCASNLDGDEQFFGPGTRLTVL.

As regards this clonotype: A read error may be the cause here, since a much bigger clone is one base away. The J gene is TRBJ2-5, the V gene TRBV20-1, with 7 bases matching TRBD2. The germline gives CDR1 DFQATT, CDR2 SNEGSKA (reference sequence). There are 16 residues in the CDR3. The CDR3 region has the DNA TGCAGTGCTAGAGTTAATTCGTGGGAGGGCCAAGAGGCCCAGTACTTC. The encoded protein is CSARVNSWEGQEAQYF.

This clonotype was picked up many times. This chain links TRBV5-1 with TRBJ1-1; TRBD1 aligns across 9 bases. The junction had 6 bases not matched to a gene; V was cut back by 4 bases and J by 2 bases. Germline CDR1 SGHRS, CDR2 YFSETQ. The CDR3 runs 15 residues. The CDR3: CASSTGQGFNTEAFF. The DNA for the CDR3 is TGCGCCAGCAGCACGGGACAGGGATTTAACACTGAAGCTTTCTTT.

Only a few counts were recorded for this clonotype. The rearrangement joins TRBV20-1 to TRBJ1-2; D is unresolved. V dropped 0 bases and J dropped 0 bases, with 5 bases sitting between them. The CDR3 runs 13 residues. CDR1 is DFQATT, CDR2 SNEGSKA, per germline (reference sequence). CDR3 protein: CSARDLSNYGYTF. CDR3 DNA sequence: TGCAGTGCTAGAGATCTTTCTAACTATGGCTACACCTTC.

This clonotype was counted many times. The chain links TRBV12-3 or TRBV12-4 to TRBJ1-5; D not certain. The CDR3 is made up of 14 amino acids. Between the trimmed V and J ends, which lost 4 bases and 4 bases, there was a span of 11 bases. The CDR3 is CASSSPSENQPQHF. CDR3 DNA sequence: TGTGCCAGCAGTTCACCCTCCGAGAATCAGCCCCAGCATTTT.

This CDR3 reads CASSSLGTCGGAGYNEQFF. Written as DNA, the CDR3 is TGTGCCAGCAGCTCCCTAGGGACTTGCGGGGGGGCGGGCTACAATGAGCAGTTCTTC. The gene calls are TRBV7-2 and TRBJ2-1; 9 nucleotides agree with TRBD2. CDR1 and CDR2 from the germline V gene are SGHTA and FQGNSA. The CDR3 is 19 amino acids. With V trimmed by 4 bases and J by 3 bases, 16 bases remained unmatched.

The rearrangement links TRBV11-2 to TRBJ2-1; perhaps TRBD2 as D (6 bases). This CDR3 is built from 15 residues. Between the trimmed V and J ends, which lost 3 bases and 8 bases, there was a span of 17 bases. Germline V gene data show CDR1 as SGHAT and CDR2 as FQNNGV. Written as DNA, the CDR3 is TGTGCCAGCAGCTTCTACCCAGCGGGCCGGGATGAGCAGTTCTTC. As protein: CASSFYPAGRDEQFF.

The chain recombines TRBV29-1 with TRBJ2-7; TRBD2 might be the D (5 bases). The V and J ends lost 4 bases and 3 bases respectively, with 13 bases between them. In germline, CDR1 is SQVTM, CDR2 ANQGSEA. The CDR3 length is 13 residues. Here the CDR3 reads CSVGSVGSYEQYF. The CDR3 DNA is TGCAGCGTTGGGAGTGTAGGGAGCTACGAGCAGTACTTC.

This clonotype has a handful of counts. DNA of the CDR3: TGTGCCAGCAAAAAATACGGGACAGACTCCTACAATGAGCAGTTCTTC. Amino acids: CASKKYGTDSYNEQFF. The V gene is TRBV6-5, the J gene TRBJ2-1, with 7 positions matching TRBD1. V lost 7 bases and J lost 0; bases outside the gene matches: 9. In germline, CDR1 is MNHEY, CDR2 SVGAGI. The CDR3 is 16 amino acids.

Remarks on this clonotype: This could be a read error, since a much larger clone is one nucleotide away. The V call is TRBV7-9, the J call TRBJ1-5, with no clear D. Germline lookup yields CDR1 SEHNR and CDR2 FQNEAQ (reference sequence). The CDR3 has 15 amino acids. The CDR3 DNA sequence: TGTGCCGGCAGCGATAAGACGGATAGCAATCAGCCCCAGCATTTT. Amino acids: CAGSDKTDSNQPQHF.

This clonotype was recorded at least ten times. The rearrangement uses TRBV5-4 and TRBJ2-7, with 8 bases identical to TRBD1. Germline CDR1 SGHNT, CDR2 YYREEE (reference sequence). This CDR3 spans 14 amino acids. The J segment lost 3 bases and the V segment lost 4 bases, leaving 6 bases of the junction unmatched. The CDR3 DNA reads TGTGCCAGCAGCCCCTTGGGGACAGGCTACGAGCAGTACTTC. It translates to CASSPLGTGYEQYF.

The gene calls are TRBV9 and TRBJ1-2; TRBD1 is a possible D gene (5 bases). This CDR3 is built from 14 residues. With 0 bases removed from V and 4 bases from J, the gap between germline ends came to 10 bases. The germline V gene encodes CDR1 SGDLS and CDR2 YYNGEE. The CDR3: CASSVGGGTYGYTF. The CDR3 region has the DNA TGTGCCAGCAGCGTAGGAGGCGGGACCTATGGCTACACCTTC.

This clonotype was observed a few times. The chain carries TRBV27 and TRBJ2-1; D remains ambiguous. CDR1 MNHEY and CDR2 SMNVEV come from the germline V gene (reference sequence). The CDR3 extends over 14 amino acids. Between the trimmed V and J ends, which lost 3 bases and 0 bases, there was a span of 6 bases. The CDR3 loop is CASSLSNSYNEQFF. CDR3 coding DNA: TGTGCCAGCAGTTTGTCGAACTCCTACAATGAGCAGTTCTTC.

The chain has TRBV4-3 and TRBJ1-1, with D uncertain. The CDR3 length is 15 residues. Germline CDR1 and CDR2: LGHNA and YSLEER. V lost 0 bases and J lost 1, with 9 bases in between. CDR3 in DNA: TGCGCCAGCAGCCAAGAACCCCTGCGGAACACTGAAGCTTTCTTT. Protein sequence: CASSQEPLRNTEAFF.

This clonotype has just a few counts. The genes are TRBV6-5 and TRBJ1-2, with 9 bases identical to TRBD1. The germline CDR1 and CDR2 sequences are MNHEY and SVGAGI. V was pared by 9 bases and J by 6 bases, with 2 bases of the junction left unmatched. The length of the CDR3 is 11 residues. In nucleotides, the CDR3 is TGTGCCAGGGGACAGGGAAATGGCTACACCTTC. Its protein product is CARGQGNGYTF.

Note on this clonotype: The DNA is omitted, as the CDR3 cannot be located on it reliably, and the CDR3 follows TCRdb's listing. V usage is TRBV7-5 and J usage is TRBJ2-2; the tabulated D call, TRBD1, remains unverified against the DNA. TRBV7-5 counts as a pseudogene. The CDR3 spans 21 residues, counting both ends. The CDR3: CISVPEAKTDTPFTNTGELFF.

This rearrangement joins TRBV12-3 or TRBV12-4 to TRBJ2-7; D unresolved. V was shortened by 1 base and J by 3 bases, with 19 bases between the two germline ends. This CDR3 region has 17 residues. The CDR3 DNA follows: TGTGCCAGCAGTTTAGAGGTTGTTGATGGGTTCAACTACGAGCAGTACTTC. It codes for CASSLEVVDGFNYEQYF.

The chain recombines TRBV7-9 with TRBJ2-7; D not resolved. Germline V CDR1 and CDR2: SEHNR, FQNEAQ (reference sequence). The CDR3 is made up of 14 amino acids. The V and J ends lost 5 bases and 2 bases respectively, with 13 bases between them. The CDR3 protein is CASSPAAPPYEQYF. Written as DNA, the CDR3 is TGTGCCAGCAGCCCCGCGGCACCTCCCTACGAGCAGTACTTC.

This clonotype was counted many times. V and J are TRBV28 and TRBJ2-7, with D possibly being TRBD1 (7 bases). The germline V gene encodes CDR1 MDHEN and CDR2 SYDVKM. V gave up 3 bases and J gave up 5 bases, with 14 bases separating them. The CDR3 has 14 amino acids. As DNA, the CDR3 is TGTGCCAGCAGTTTTAGACAGGGACTTGACGAGCAGTACTTC. Protein: CASSFRQGLDEQYF.

Worth noting for this clonotype: Mismatch with germline at one junction end may stem from a read error. The J gene is TRBJ2-5, the V gene TRBV4-3, with unresolved D. The germline CDR1 and CDR2 sequences are LGHNA and YSLEER. This CDR3 spans 14 amino acids. The CDR3 DNA reads TGCGCCAGCAGCCAATCAATAGTAAAAGAGGCCCAGTACTTC. Its translation: CASSQSIVKEAQYF.